These 13 T cell receptor beta chains came from one sample sequenced in a study of shared clonotypes between healthy human individuals. Sequencing was performed with immunoSEQ multiplex PCR; in TCRdb, only in-frame clones are kept and a portion is missing. The sample lists about 600,000 clones, around 97% occurring once. Sequenced sample: naive CD4+ T cells sorted from blood. Subset: CD45RA+ positively selected. The receptor set was obtained from a woman between 25 and 40 years old in good health.

This chain connects TRBV28 to TRBJ2-5, with TRBD2 matching over 8 bases. After removal of 6 bases from V and 0 bases from J, the junction contained 9 bases not matched to a gene. This CDR3 region has 16 residues. Germline V lookup: CDR1 MDHEN, CDR2 SYDVKM. The CDR3 nucleotides read TGTGCCAGCAGCCCGAACGGGGGGGGGTACCAAGAGACCCAGTACTTC. Residues: CASSPNGGGYQETQYF.

The chain recombines TRBV11-3 with TRBJ2-1; TRBD2 matches 11 bases. Germline CDR1 and CDR2: SGHNT and YENEEA. The V gene end was trimmed by 8 bases and the J gene end by 7 bases; junction bases not matched to a gene: 1. CDR3 size: 12 residues. CDR3 residues: CASGTSGNEQFF. For the CDR3, the DNA is TGTGCCAGCGGGACTAGCGGTAATGAGCAGTTCTTC.

The chain uses TRBV28 and TRBJ2-1, with 9 nucleotides matching TRBD2. The CDR3 totals 17 residues. CDR1 and CDR2 (germline): MDHEN, SYDVKM. The V gene end was trimmed by 5 bases and the J gene end by 6 bases; junction bases not matched to a gene: 14. CDR3 in amino acids: CASSPPPGAGGPNEQFF. The CDR3 coding sequence is TGTGCCAGCAGTCCCCCCCCGGGGGCGGGAGGGCCCAATGAGCAGTTCTTC. The complete variable domain, with remaining parts taken from reference TRBV28 and TRBJ2-1, reads DVKVTQSSRYLVKRTGEKVFLECVQDMDHENMFWYRQDPGLGLRLIYFSYDVKMKEKGDIPEGYSVSREKKERFSLILESASTNQTSMYLCASSPPPGAGGPNEQFFGPGTRLTVL.

This chain joins TRBV5-3 and TRBJ2-4; D unresolved. TRBV5-3 is designated an ORF whose function remains uncertain. The CDR3 has 15 residues. Trimming took off 2 bases at V and 0 bases at J, with 9 bases between the two ends. CDR3 nucleotides: TGTGCCAGAAGCTTTAAAGACGGAGCCAAAAACATTCAGTACTTC. Protein: CARSFKDGAKNIQYF.

This rearrangement joins TRBV5-4 to TRBJ2-7; 10 bases map to TRBD2. V lost 0 bases, J lost 6 bases, and 12 bases stayed unmatched. Germline CDR1 SGHNT, CDR2 YYREEE (reference sequence). The CDR3 loop spans 17 amino acids. The CDR3 spells CASSLEASGSLAREQYF. The CDR3 DNA follows: TGTGCCAGCAGCTTGGAGGCTAGCGGGAGTCTGGCTCGCGAGCAGTACTTC.

J is TRBJ2-7 and V is TRBV28; no firm D call. V lost 10 bases and J 0 bases, leaving 10 bases between the germline ends. The germline CDR1 and CDR2 sequences are MDHEN and SYDVKM. The CDR3 totals 12 residues. The DNA for the CDR3 is TGTGCCATTTCGGGCACCTCCTACGAGCAGTACTTC. Translated, it gives CAISGTSYEQYF. The full variable domain, rest sourced from reference TRBV28 and TRBJ2-7, is DVKVTQSSRYLVKRTGEKVFLECVQDMDHENMFWYRQDPGLGLRLIYFSYDVKMKEKGDIPEGYSVSREKKERFSLILESASTNQTSMYLCAISGTSYEQYFGPGTRLTVT.

The V and J genes are TRBV2 and TRBJ2-3, with D uncertain. With 7 bases removed from V and 6 bases from J, the gap between germline ends came to 14 bases. From germline, CDR1 is SNHLY and CDR2 FYNNEI. The CDR3 runs to 13 residues. CDR3 loop: CASIVGEVDTQYF. The CDR3 DNA is TGTGCCAGCATTGTAGGCGAGGTGGATACGCAGTATTTT.

CDR3 nucleotide sequence: TGTGCCAGCAGCTTAAGTCGGACAGCGACGAACACTGAAGCTTTCTTT. Its translation is CASSLSRTATNTEAFF. This chain links TRBV7-9 with TRBJ1-1, with D possibly being TRBD1 (6 bases). V dropped 2 bases and J dropped 1 base, with 14 bases sitting between them. The CDR3 length is 16 residues. In germline, CDR1 is SEHNR, CDR2 FQNEAQ (reference sequence).

This chain links TRBV5-1 with TRBJ2-1; 9 bases are shared with TRBD1. The CDR3 runs to 17 residues. Germline-derived CDR1 and CDR2 are SGHRS and YFSETQ. Trimming removed 5 bases from V and 2 bases from J; junction bases left unmatched: 11. The DNA of the CDR3 is TGCGCCAGCAGTAGAGGACCCGGGACAGGGACCTACAATGAGCAGTTCTTC. Its translation: CASSRGPGTGTYNEQFF.

The chain employs TRBV21-1 and TRBJ2-3; the table gives TRBD2 as D, unverified against the DNA. TRBV21-1 is recorded as a pseudogene. CDR3 length equals 17 residues. CDR3 coding DNA: TGTGCCAGCAGCGTAGGGACTAGCGGGAGATCATATGATACGCAGTATTTT. Protein: CASSVGTSGRSYDTQYF.

This clone occurred once. The genes are TRBV28 and TRBJ2-3; 8 bases map to TRBD2. In germline, CDR1 is MDHEN, CDR2 SYDVKM. This CDR3 region has 15 residues. Germline trimming cut 2 bases from V and 2 bases from J; bases unmatched to any gene: 3. The CDR3 region is CASSLASGPTDTQYF. Here the CDR3 DNA reads TGTGCCAGCAGTTTAGCTAGCGGGCCCACAGATACGCAGTATTTT.

The chain uses TRBV27 and TRBJ2-1; 9 nucleotides align to TRBD1. The CDR3 has 15 residues. Germline-derived CDR1 and CDR2 are MNHEY and SMNVEV (reference sequence). V lost 6 bases to trimming and J lost 3 bases; unmatched junction nucleotides: 6. Here the CDR3 reads CASRQGTGNYNEQFF. The CDR3 bases are TGTGCCAGCAGACAGGGGACAGGGAACTACAATGAGCAGTTCTTC.

CDR3 residues: CASKSEGVTHEQYF. The CDR3 DNA reads as TGTGCCAGCAAGTCAGAGGGAGTTACCCACGAGCAGTACTTC. The chain has TRBV28 and TRBJ2-7; TRBD2 might be the D (5 bases). V shed 7 bases and J shed 5 bases, with 18 bases lying between them. This CDR3 has 14 residues. Germline values: CDR1 MDHEN, CDR2 SYDVKM.